This T cell receptor (beta chain) originates from a study of regulatory T cells in long-lasting Graves disease. Study in general: Those Graves' patients who were newly diagnosed had been on antithyroid drugs under 3 months.

This clonotype turned up a few times. Its matching antigen is unknown. The junction departs from the called germline gene at one end, perhaps through a read error. Overall study results and limits: Results may be inaccurate due to the small sample size.

Time point described: newly diagnosed GD, antithyroid drugs for less than 3 months. The TCR library was prepared using RNA isolated from PBMCs. Germline-derived CDR1 and CDR2 are MNHNS and SASEGT. This CDR3 is 18 amino acids long. Researchers made TCR beta libraries by using iRepertoire HTBI primers and running Arm-PCR on CDR3 regions. TCRdb fed the multiplex PCR reads into MiXCR, producing one record per CDR3 protein. The sample carries 600,000 to 650,000 distinct CDR3 sequences, under 20% recorded once. The sample was also linked to a second study, of T cells in Graves' hyperthyroidism and ophthalmopathy. This second study notes: Diagnostic assessment was based on clinical symptoms, serum thyroxine and TRAb, thyroid ultrasound and orbital computed tomography. Ophthalmopathy and stable hyperthyroidism were separated by a 13 V-J model.

This chain links TRBV6-1 with TRBJ2-2; possible D gene TRBD2, 6 bases. The receptor comes from a woman younger than 45 with Graves disease. This specimen consisted of peripheral blood mononuclear cells (PBMCs), obtained at new diagnosis, from a patient treated with antithyroid drugs. This chain's CDR3 is CASSPSTPRLLKGGKLFF. DNA for the CDR3: TGTGCCAGCAGTCCCTCCACTCCACGACTCCTGAAAGGCGGGAAGCTGTTTTTT.